The 8 T cell receptor beta chains given below trace back to one sample, sequenced in a study of blood T cell repertoires in COVID-19. Assay used: immunoSEQ multiplex PCR; TCRdb lists only in-frame clones, some missing. The sample lists about 120,000 clones; around nine tenths were seen once. The sequenced material came from peripheral blood. The source is a man aged 45 to 65 with active COVID-19.

Only one count was recorded for this clone. The V gene is TRBV7-3, the J gene TRBJ2-7; 7 bases map to TRBD1. The germline V gene encodes CDR1 SGHTA and CDR2 FQGTGA. Trimming took 5 bases from V and 7 from J; bases not matched to a gene: 14. The CDR3 is 15 amino acids. The CDR3 nucleotides are TGTGCCAGCAGCCGGGGACAGACCCCCCTCGCAGAGCAGTACTTC. It codes for CASSRGQTPLAEQYF.

The rearrangement joins TRBV2 to TRBJ2-3; D might be TRBD2 (6 bases). The germline V gene has CDR1 SNHLY and CDR2 FYNNEI. Trimming took 1 base from V and 3 from J, leaving 11 bases between them. The CDR3 has 15 amino acids. This CDR3 is CASSEGWGVTDTQYF. In DNA, the CDR3 is TGTGCCAGCAGTGAAGGCTGGGGGGTTACAGATACGCAGTATTTT.

The J gene is TRBJ1-2, the V gene TRBV3-1 (or the pseudogene TRBV3-2), with TRBD1 matching 7 bases. CDR1 is LGHDT and CDR2 is YNNKEL in the germline V gene (reference sequence). The CDR3 sequence is 16 residues long. V lost 3 bases and J lost 4; bases outside the gene matches: 11. In DNA form, the CDR3 reads TGTGCCAGCAGCCAGATTAACAGGGGCAGCGGCTATGGCTACACCTTC. Translation gives CASSQINRGSGYGYTF.

This sequence joins TRBV25-1 and TRBJ1-1, with TRBD1 identical over 8 bases. V lost 6 bases to trimming and J lost 0 bases; unmatched junction nucleotides: 3. Germline loops: CDR1 MGHDK, CDR2 SYGVNS. The CDR3 is 14 residues long. The CDR3 sequence: CASRKQGVNTEAFF. DNA of the CDR3: TGTGCCAGCAGAAAACAGGGGGTGAACACTGAAGCTTTCTTT.

This clone showed up just a few times. The V and J genes are TRBV5-1 and TRBJ1-1; D possibly corresponds to TRBD1 (5 bases). Trimming left V 0 bases short and J 3 bases short, with 9 bases between. From germline, CDR1 is SGHRS and CDR2 YFSETQ. The CDR3 length is 14 residues. CDR3 protein: CASSLVQGYTEAFF. DNA for the CDR3: TGCGCCAGCAGCTTGGTTCAGGGTTACACTGAAGCTTTCTTT.

The chain links TRBV6-5 to TRBJ1-5; 9 positions agree with TRBD1. Losses at the gene ends were 6 bases for V and 4 bases for J; bases not matched to a gene: 7. The CDR3 is 15 amino acids. Germline V gene lookup returns CDR1 MNHEY and CDR2 SVGAGI. The CDR3 spells CASRVGQGLNQPQHF. Written as DNA, the CDR3 is TGTGCCAGCAGAGTGGGACAGGGTTTAAATCAGCCCCAGCATTTT.

This clone has a single count. V gene TRBV11-2 combines with J gene TRBJ1-1; TRBD1 is a possible D gene (5 bases). The CDR3 loop spans 15 amino acids. V lost 6 bases and J lost 1, with 15 bases in between. Germline V gives CDR1 SGHAT, CDR2 FQNNGV. The CDR3 region is CASSKTQVRNTEAFF. CDR3 nucleotides: TGTGCCAGCAGTAAGACACAGGTCCGGAACACTGAAGCTTTCTTT.

The V gene is TRBV4-2, the J gene TRBJ1-1; D is possibly TRBD1 (6 bases). Trimming shortened V by 2 bases and J by 5 bases, and 15 bases separated the two germline ends. CDR1 LGHNA and CDR2 YNFKEQ come from the germline V gene. The CDR3 runs 15 residues. Written as DNA, the CDR3 is TGTGCCAGCAGCCAAACCCGGGGGGGGCGGACTGAAGCTTTCTTT. Its translation is CASSQTRGGRTEAFF.